These T cell receptor beta chains were read from a single sample in a study of shared clonotypes between healthy human individuals. TCRdb keeps only in-frame clones here, not all; method: immunoSEQ multiplex PCR. The sample records 2 million to 2.5 million clones, 90% to 95% being singletons. The sample comprised naive CD8+ T cells from PBMCs. Source of these receptors: a man aged 18 to 30 in good health. Some clones in this sample may be carry-over from other donors' samples. Each CDR3 is given with its conserved first and last residue. Fields, in order: CDR3 DNA, CDR3 protein, J gene, V gene, clone size, D gene. D genes are given only for firm matches. Some rows mark clone size as missing; the rest say once, few, many or name a class of expanded clone.

TGTGCCAGCAGTTTAGGTCAGGGGCCGTATTCGAACACTGAAGCTTTCTTT	CASSLGQGPYSNTEAFF	TRBJ1-1	TRBV27	NA	NA
TGCGCCAGCAGCCGGAAACTTACAGGGGGGAACACTGAAGCTTTCTTT	CASSRKLTGGNTEAFF	TRBJ1-1	TRBV4-3	NA	TRBD1
TGTGCCAGCAGCTTCCCCGGGACTAGCGGGAGCGGCCGGGAGCTGTTTTTT	CASSFPGTSGSGRELFF	TRBJ2-2	TRBV7-9	NA	TRBD2
TGTGCCAGCAGATTTAGCGGGAACTACTACAATGAGCAGTTCTTC	CASRFSGNYYNEQFF	TRBJ2-1	TRBV6-5	NA	TRBD2
TGTGCCATCAGTATGTCTCGTGGGACAGGAGACACAGATACGCAGTATTTT	CAISMSRGTGDTDTQYF	TRBJ2-3	TRBV10-3	NA	TRBD1
TGCGCCAGCAGTGAGTCTATATCGGCAGGGTGGGCAGATACGCAGTATTTT	CASSESISAGWADTQYF	TRBJ2-3	TRBV10-1	NA	NA
TGTGCCAGCAGCCTTAGAAAAGGGGAGTTCTACGAGCAGTACTTC	CASSLRKGEFYEQYF	TRBJ2-7	TRBV21-1	NA	NA
TGTGCCAGCAGCTCGGGACTATACAATGAGCAGTTCTTC	CASSSGLYNEQFF	TRBJ2-1	TRBV11-3	NA	TRBD2
TGTGCCAGCAGCGGTACAGGGAACGAGCAGTACTTC	CASSGTGNEQYF	TRBJ2-7	TRBV9	NA	NA
TGCGCCAGCAGCCAAGGAGAGTACAGGTCCTACAATGAGCAGTTCTTC	CASSQGEYRSYNEQFF	TRBJ2-1	TRBV4-1	once	NA
TGTGCCAGCAGCGTAGGGGGGAAGCGGGCCTACAATGAGCAGTTCTTC	CASSVGGKRAYNEQFF	TRBJ2-1	TRBV9	once	NA
TGTGCCAGTAGTATGCTCGGACACGTCGACCAACTTACCTACGAGCAGTACTTC	CASSMLGHVDQLTYEQYF	TRBJ2-7	TRBV19	NA	NA
TGTGCCAGCAATTATGGGGAGAGCACTGAAGCTTTCTTT	CASNYGESTEAFF	TRBJ1-1	TRBV4-2	NA	NA
TGTGCCAGCAGCTTGGGTGGTCAGGGGGCGCCCGAGACCCAGTACTTC	CASSLGGQGAPETQYF	TRBJ2-5	TRBV5-6	NA	TRBD1
TGTGCCAGCAGCCGAGTTTCAGGCTCCGACACTGAAGCTTTCTTT	CASSRVSGSDTEAFF	TRBJ1-1	TRBV4-2	NA	NA
TGTGCCAGCAGCGGGGGGACTAGCAGCGAGACCCAGTACTTC	CASSGGTSSETQYF	TRBJ2-5	TRBV9	NA	TRBD2
TGCGCCAGCAGCCCGAAGTCTTTCCGGTACAATGAGCAGTTCTTC	CASSPKSFRYNEQFF	TRBJ2-1	TRBV4-1	NA	NA
TGTGCCACCTCAGCGGGACCCATTTACAATGAGCAGTTCTTC	CATSAGPIYNEQFF	TRBJ2-1	TRBV9	NA	TRBD2
TGTGCCAGCAGTTTCGGGACGGGGGTTGAAGCTTTCTTT	CASSFGTGVEAFF	TRBJ1-1	TRBV27	once	NA
TGTGCCAGCAGACAGGCAAGCGGGGGGAGCACAGATACGCAGTATTTT	CASRQASGGSTDTQYF	TRBJ2-3	TRBV27	NA	TRBD2
TGTGCCAGCAGCTTATCGACAGGGTATCTAACCGGGGAGCTGTTTTTT	CASSLSTGYLTGELFF	TRBJ2-2	TRBV11-2	NA	TRBD1
TGCAGCGCTGGGACGGGACAGTCATATCAAGAGACCCAGTACTTC	CSAGTGQSYQETQYF	TRBJ2-5	TRBV29-1	NA	TRBD1
TGTGCCAGCAGTCCCGTAACCATGCCCCTACCAACGGGTAGGTACGAGCAGTACTTC	CASSPVTMPLPTGRYEQYF	TRBJ2-7	TRBV7-9	NA	NA
TGTGCCAGCAGTTTACGAGGGCGGAACTACGAGCAGTACTTC	CASSLRGRNYEQYF	TRBJ2-7	TRBV28	NA	NA
TGTGCCAGTAGTCGCCAAACCGGGACAGGGGAAGAAAAACTGTTTTTT	CASSRQTGTGEEKLFF	TRBJ1-4	TRBV19	NA	TRBD1
TGTGCCAGCAGCTTTGGGGGCCGGTTTAATGAGCAGTTCTTC	CASSFGGRFNEQFF	TRBJ2-1	TRBV7-2	NA	NA
TGTGCCAGCAGTGAACCGGGGGCCCTCGGAGTAAAGTACTTC	CASSEPGALGVKYF	TRBJ2-7	TRBV25-1	NA	NA
TGTGCCAGCAGCGTACCCAAGACTAGCGCTAGCACAGATACGCAGTATTTT	CASSVPKTSASTDTQYF	TRBJ2-3	TRBV9	NA	TRBD2
TGCGCCAGCAGTCCCCCTTTAGCGGTATACAATGAGCAGTTCTTC	CASSPPLAVYNEQFF	TRBJ2-1	TRBV5-1	NA	NA
TGTGCCAGTAGTATGAATTATCCTATTAATCAGCCCCAGCATTTT	CASSMNYPINQPQHF	TRBJ1-5	TRBV19	once	NA
TGTGCCAGCAGTCCCGCAGGGAGGTACGAGCAGTACTTC	CASSPAGRYEQYF	TRBJ2-7	TRBV27	NA	NA
TGCGCCAGCAGCTTGGTCGGCATATCGAACACTGAAGCTTTCTTT	CASSLVGISNTEAFF	TRBJ1-1	TRBV5-1	once	NA
TGTGCCAGCAGCTTACTTTTCGGGACAGCTGAAGCTTTCTTT	CASSLLFGTAEAFF	TRBJ1-1	TRBV7-9	NA	TRBD1
TGCGCCAGCAGAAATACAGGGGGCTTGCGGTCTTTCTTT	CASRNTGGLRSFF	TRBJ1-1	TRBV4-1	NA	TRBD1
TGTGCCAGCAGTGACCCAGGGGGGGGACTAGCGGGAGTTAGCTCCTACAATGAGCAGTTCTTC	CASSDPGGGLAGVSSYNEQFF	TRBJ2-1	TRBV6-4	once	TRBD2
TGTGCCAGCAGCGTAGAATACTCCGACAGGGGCTATGGCTACACCTTC	CASSVEYSDRGYGYTF	TRBJ1-2	TRBV9	NA	TRBD1
TGCAGCGTTGAGGGCGCGGGTACCTACGAGCAGTACTTC	CSVEGAGTYEQYF	TRBJ2-7	TRBV29-1	NA	NA
TGTGCCAGCAGCGTAGCAGACCAGACCGTGAACACTGAAGCTTTCTTT	CASSVADQTVNTEAFF	TRBJ1-1	TRBV9	NA	NA
TGTGCCAGCAGTCGAAACCCGACAGGGGCGCTTAACGGGGAGCTGTTTTTT	CASSRNPTGALNGELFF	TRBJ2-2	TRBV28	NA	TRBD1
TGTGCCAGCAGTGAAGTCAGGGGACAGGGGCGAAGGGTGTTTTTT	CASSEVRGQGRRVFF	TRBJ1-4	TRBV6-1	once	TRBD1
TGTGCCAGCAGCTTGGGTCTAGATACGCAGTATTTT	CASSLGLDTQYF	TRBJ2-3	TRBV5-6	NA	NA
TGTGCCAGCTCACGTACGCCGGGACACGACGAGGATCACGAGCAGTACTTC	CASSRTPGHDEDHEQYF	TRBJ2-7	TRBV18	NA	NA
TGTGCCAGCAGCGCGTCAGGGGGACCTGAAGCTTTCTTT	CASSASGGPEAFF	TRBJ1-1	TRBV9	NA	TRBD1
TGTGCCAGCAGTTCCCTGGGACTAGCGGGAGGGAACTCCTACGAGCAGTACTTC	CASSSLGLAGGNSYEQYF	TRBJ2-7	TRBV27	NA	TRBD2
TGTGCCAGCAGCTCAGGGTGGAGGGAACCAAATGAGCAGTTCTTC	CASSSGWREPNEQFF	TRBJ2-1	TRBV7-3	NA	NA
TGTGCCAGTAGTGTCGGACTAGCGGAGGCGAACAATGAGCAGTTCTTC	CASSVGLAEANNEQFF	TRBJ2-1	TRBV19	NA	TRBD2
TGTGCCAGCAGCGGAAGTGACAGAACAACTAATGAAAAACTGTTTTTT	CASSGSDRTTNEKLFF	TRBJ1-4	TRBV7-9	NA	NA
TGTGCCAGTAGTACCCTAGCATTCCAAGAGACCCAGTACTTC	CASSTLAFQETQYF	TRBJ2-5	TRBV19	NA	NA
TGTGCCAGTAGTCCCTGGCTTTGGTACGAGCAGTACTTC	CASSPWLWYEQYF	TRBJ2-7	TRBV19	once	NA
TGCGCCAGCAGCTTGGGAATACTAGGGAGGGGCCCATACGAGCAGTACTTC	CASSLGILGRGPYEQYF	TRBJ2-7	TRBV5-1	NA	TRBD2